The 11 T cell receptor beta chains presented below share a single source sample, sequenced in a study of blood T cells in healthy people across ages. Using a J-beta primer mix together with a sample-barcoded 5' primer, a second PCR was run for about 7 to 12 cycles. TCRdb processed the 5' RACE reads anew with MiXCR; each CDR3 protein has one entry. The sample holds about 680,000 distinct CDR3 sequences, roughly 49% seen once. The sequencing input was blood. The receptor set was obtained from a woman aged 55-70 years in good health.

The V and J genes are TRBV21-1 and TRBJ2-7; no check of the table's D call, TRBD1, against the DNA was made. TRBV21-1 is assigned pseudogene status. The CDR3 runs 14 residues. The CDR3 is CASSPRGQGNEQYF. DNA of the CDR3: TGTGCCAGCAGCCCCCGGGGACAGGGGAACGAGCAGTACTTC.

The chain combines TRBV12-3 or TRBV12-4 with TRBJ2-3; the D is unclear. V lost 3 bases, J lost 0 bases, and 7 bases lay in between. This CDR3 is built from 14 residues. CDR3 DNA: TGTGCCAGCAGTTTGAGAGATAGCACAGATACGCAGTATTTT. The encoded protein is CASSLRDSTDTQYF.

This clonotype was recorded many times. CDR3 amino acids: CASSLMGRDQETQYF. For the CDR3, the DNA is TGTGCCAGCAGCTTAATGGGCAGGGACCAAGAGACCCAGTACTTC. V is TRBV7-2 and J is TRBJ2-5; a possible D gene is TRBD1 (5 bases). The CDR3 extends over 15 amino acids. V lost 2 bases and J lost 0, with 10 bases in between. From germline, CDR1 is SGHTA and CDR2 FQGNSA.

A word on this clonotype: A much larger clone differs by one base, so this may be a read error. The CDR3 end shows no conserved phenylalanine or tryptophan, and so a read error is likely. V is TRBV12-3 or TRBV12-4 and J is TRBJ1-4; D is unresolved. Trimming removed 6 bases at V and 4 bases at J, with 15 bases between. The CDR3 spans 15 residues. This CDR3 is CASRAREFVNEKLFS. The CDR3 DNA follows: TGTGCCAGCAGGGCCCGGGAATTTGTTAATGAAAAACTGTTTTCT.

Points on this clonotype: Compared with germline, one end of the junction differs, possibly owing to a read error. The chain uses TRBV30 and TRBJ2-5; 7 bases agree with TRBD1. The J call may be incorrect, as the DNA end agrees better with TRBJ2-7. CDR1 and CDR2 (germline): GTSNPN, SVGIG (reference sequence). CDR3 length: 11 residues. The CDR3 DNA reads as TGTGCCGGGAGTGACAGGGACGAGCAGTACTTC. It is translated as CAGSDRDEQYF.

The chain combines TRBV15 with TRBJ2-7, with D possibly matching TRBD2 (5 bases). Germline V gene sequence: CDR1 LNHNV, CDR2 YYDKDF (reference sequence). V shed 0 bases and J shed 0 bases, with 6 bases lying between them. This CDR3 contains 14 residues. CDR3 sequence: CATSRDRGSYEQYF. In DNA form, the CDR3 reads TGTGCCACCAGCAGAGATCGGGGCTCCTACGAGCAGTACTTC.

V gene TRBV20-1 combines with J gene TRBJ2-1; possibly TRBD1 or TRBD2 for D (6 bases each). Germline CDR1 DFQATT, CDR2 SNEGSKA (reference sequence). CDR3 length: 16 amino acids. The V and J ends lost 3 bases and 0 bases respectively, with 15 bases between them. DNA for the CDR3: TGCAGTGCTAGTTCCCCCGGAGGGGGCTCCTACAATGAGCAGTTCTTC. Residues: CSASSPGGGSYNEQFF.

This clonotype came up many times. Given a much more abundant clone one base away, this may be a read error. The rearrangement joins TRBV20-1 to TRBJ2-5; TRBD1 matches 9 bases. CDR3 length equals 15 residues. CDR1 is DFQATT and CDR2 is SNEGSKA in the germline V gene (reference sequence). Trimming took 2 bases from V and 11 from J; bases not matched to a gene: 15. CDR3 DNA sequence: TGCAGTGCTAGAAGTCCCGGGACAGGGTCCAATGAGCAGTACTTC. Protein sequence: CSARSPGTGSNEQYF.

V usage is TRBV20-1 and J usage is TRBJ1-2, with D unresolved. V was cut by 0 bases and J by 8 bases, with 13 bases left in between. The CDR3 extends over 13 amino acids. Looked up from germline, CDR1 is DFQATT and CDR2 is SNEGSKA (reference sequence). The CDR3: CSARDSGSGGYTF. The CDR3 DNA sequence: TGCAGTGCTAGAGATTCGGGGTCTGGAGGCTACACCTTC.

J is TRBJ2-1 and V is TRBV2, with D perhaps matching TRBD1 or TRBD2 (5 bases each). V was shortened by 5 bases and J by 15 bases, with 14 bases between the two germline ends. From germline, CDR1 is SNHLY and CDR2 FYNNEI. There are 11 residues in the CDR3. The CDR3 DNA follows: TGTGCCAGCAGTCGGGACCGTGTGTGGTTCTTC. Translated, it gives CASSRDRVWFF. The entire variable domain, with the rest obtained from reference TRBV2 and TRBJ2-1, is as follows: EPEVTQTPSHQVTQMGQEVILRCVPISNHLYFYWYRQILGQKVEFLVSFYNNEISEKSEIFDDQFSVERPDGSNFTLKIRSTKLEDSAMYFCASSRDRVWFFGPGTRLTVL.

Notes on this clonotype: Compared with germline, one end of the junction differs, possibly owing to a read error. The J gene is TRBJ2-1, the V gene TRBV7-2, with 10 bases matching TRBD2. The germline gives CDR1 SGHTA, CDR2 FQGNSA. CDR3 length: 15 amino acids. CDR3 region: CAGSLSASGSNEQFF. CDR3 in DNA: TGTGCCGGCAGCTTATCAGCTAGCGGGAGCAATGAGCAGTTCTTC.